The 18 T cell receptor beta chains reported below all come from one sample, sequenced in a study of T cells in Graves' hyperthyroidism and ophthalmopathy (dated by TCRdb to the late 2010s). Receptor libraries were prepared by multiplex PCR. Sequencing instrument: Illumina HiSeq 2000. The TCR beta CDR3 regions were amplified from RNA transcripts. The first round of RT-PCR for the TCR CDR3 was performed with the HTBI primer set and the Qiagen OneStep RT-PCR kit. The public sequencing data were trimmed at Q25 with fastp and processed into clonotypes with MiXCR by TCRdb, which kept only in-frame beta chains. Every entry covers one CDR3 protein and lists the most common genes and DNA from its rows. Across this sample there are hundreds of thousands of distinct CDR3 sequences, with approximately 14% seen only once. The ten top clones hold approximately 4.3% of the sample. Source material: blood. Receptors were obtained from a woman in her thirties or forties with Graves' ophthalmopathy.

The V call is TRBV29-1, the J call TRBJ2-2, with 7 bases matching TRBD2. V shed 7 bases, J shed 0 bases, and the junction held 5 bases outside the gene matches. Germline V gene sequence: CDR1 SQVTM, CDR2 ANQGSEA. The CDR3 runs 14 residues. CDR3 DNA sequence: TGCAGCGCCACGGGACTATCGAACACCGGGGAGCTGTTTTTT. Translation gives CSATGLSNTGELFF.

This clonotype was picked up many times. This chain joins TRBV12-3 or TRBV12-4 and TRBJ2-2; D is possibly TRBD2 (5 bases). The CDR3 extends over 13 amino acids. With 2 bases removed from V and 6 bases from J, the gap between germline ends came to 7 bases. The CDR3 protein is CASSLLGAGELFF. The DNA of the CDR3 is TGTGCCAGCAGTTTATTGGGAGCCGGGGAGCTGTTTTTT.

This clonotype was recorded many times. This chain connects TRBV11-1 to TRBJ1-2; 7 bases agree with TRBD1. J lost 0 bases, V lost 5 bases, and 12 bases had no gene match. This CDR3 comprises 17 residues. CDR1 and CDR2 from the germline V gene are SGHAT and FQDESV (reference sequence). The CDR3 bases are TGTGCCAGCAGCCAACCGGGACAGAGAGACGCTAACTATGGCTACACCTTC. Translated, it gives CASSQPGQRDANYGYTF.

This clonotype was picked up many times. The V call is TRBV28, the J call TRBJ1-5; D uncertain. The CDR3 is 15 residues long. The ends were cut back, 2 bases at V and 6 bases at J, with 14 bases in the middle. Germline V gene lookup returns CDR1 MDHEN and CDR2 SYDVKM. The CDR3 here is CASSLGAWGGQPQHF. CDR3 coding DNA: TGTGCCAGCAGTTTAGGCGCCTGGGGTGGTCAGCCCCAGCATTTT.

This clonotype was observed many times. The CDR3 spells CASRGQDAWTGELFF. The CDR3 DNA is TGTGCCAGCAGAGGACAGGACGCATGGACCGGGGAGCTGTTTTTT. This rearrangement joins TRBV2 to TRBJ2-2, with 7 positions matching TRBD1. The ends lost 6 bases at V and 5 bases at J; junction bases unmatched: 9. Germline values: CDR1 SNHLY, CDR2 FYNNEI. This CDR3 spans 15 amino acids.

J is TRBJ1-5 and V is TRBV12-3 or TRBV12-4; D is possibly TRBD1 (6 bases). The CDR3 spans 16 residues. V lost 5 bases and J lost 3, with 17 bases in between. The CDR3 loop reads CASSQRGRRLNQPQHF. CDR3 bases: TGTGCCAGCAGTCAGAGGGGGAGAAGACTCAATCAGCCCCAGCATTTT.

This clonotype was seen many times. This rearrangement joins TRBV28 to TRBJ2-7; D could derive from TRBD1 or TRBD2 (5 bases each). The CDR3 length is 14 residues. V gave up 4 bases and J gave up 1 base, with 11 bases separating them. Per germline, CDR1 MDHEN and CDR2 SYDVKM. CDR3 nucleotides: TGTGCCAGCAGTTCCCAGGGAGTTTCCTACGAGCAGTACTTC. It specifies CASSSQGVSYEQYF.

There are many counts of this clonotype. The V and J genes are TRBV6-2 or TRBV6-3 and TRBJ2-7; 9 bases are a match to TRBD1. Trimming cost V 6 bases and J 6 bases; bases outside gene matches: 9. This CDR3 comprises 14 residues. Germline CDR1 reads MNHEY; CDR2 reads SVGEGT. The CDR3 here is CASSPGDRDGEQYF. The CDR3 DNA reads TGTGCCAGCAGCCCCGGGGACAGGGATGGCGAGCAGTACTTC.

This clonotype was counted many times. The chain combines TRBV6-2 or TRBV6-3 with TRBJ2-7; 11 bases line up with TRBD1. J lost 4 bases, V lost 7 bases, and 9 bases had no gene match. The length of the CDR3 is 15 residues. Germline V gene data show CDR1 as MNHEY and CDR2 as SVGEGT. Here the CDR3 DNA reads TGTGCCAGCACTCACGAAGGACAGGGGGCTTACGAGCAGTACTTC. This translates into CASTHEGQGAYEQYF.

The CDR3 protein is CASSPNILEQYF. DNA for the CDR3: TGTGCCAGTAGTCCCAACATCTTGGAGCAGTACTTC. This rearrangement joins TRBV19 to TRBJ2-7; no definite D call. Per the germline V gene, CDR1 is LNHDA and CDR2 is SQIVND (reference sequence). This CDR3 is 12 amino acids long. Trimming cost V 5 bases and J 7 bases, with 12 bases left between them.

This clonotype was detected only a few times. The chain links TRBV4-3 to TRBJ1-5; 8 bases agree with TRBD1. Germline CDR1 and CDR2: LGHNA and YSLEER. This CDR3 has 16 residues. Germline trimming cut 0 bases from V and 7 bases from J; bases unmatched to any gene: 8. The CDR3 protein is CASSQDLPGGVQPQHF. The CDR3 DNA is TGCGCCAGCAGCCAAGATCTGCCAGGGGGCGTCCAGCCCCAGCATTTT.

The chain employs TRBV6-2 or TRBV6-3 and TRBJ2-6; 9 bases fit TRBD1. With V trimmed by 6 bases and J by 0 bases, 9 bases remained unmatched. In germline, CDR1 is MNHEY, CDR2 SVGEGT. This CDR3 spans 18 amino acids. For the CDR3, the DNA is TGTGCCAGCAGGGGACAGGGATCTAAACTCTCTGGGGCCAACGTCCTGACTTTC. Translating it yields CASRGQGSKLSGANVLTF.

This clonotype has a count of ten or more. The chain uses TRBV6-5 and TRBJ1-2; D is ambiguous. This CDR3 is 10 amino acids long. V dropped 2 bases and J dropped 8 bases, with 3 bases sitting between them. Germline values: CDR1 MNHEY, CDR2 SVGAGI. CDR3 sequence: CASSYQGYTF. CDR3 nucleotides: TGTGCCAGCAGTTACCAGGGCTACACCTTC.

At least ten counts were recorded for this clonotype. CDR3 sequence (DNA): TGTGCCAGCGGACAGGAGATATACGAGCAGTACTTC. Protein product: CASGQEIYEQYF. This chain joins TRBV6-1 and TRBJ2-7; 7 bases align to TRBD1. The junction had 5 bases not matched to a gene; V was cut back by 8 bases and J by 4 bases. Germline values: CDR1 MNHNS, CDR2 SASEGT. The CDR3 length is 12 residues.

There are a few counts of this clonotype. The V gene is TRBV27, the J gene TRBJ2-3, with 7 bases lining up with TRBD2. The CDR3 consists of 17 residues. V shed 2 bases, J shed 2 bases, and the junction held 10 bases outside the gene matches. CDR1 is MNHEY, CDR2 SMNVEV, per germline (reference sequence). The CDR3 here is CASSLRPGGLHTDTQYF. The CDR3 nucleotides are TGTGCCAGCAGTTTAAGACCGGGGGGACTCCACACAGATACGCAGTATTTT.

This clonotype was picked up a small number of times. An end of the junction differs from the germline gene, which may be a read error. The CDR3 nucleotides are TGTGCCAGTAGTTCCCGGACGGTGGACACTGAGGCTTTCTTT. Translating gives CASSSRTVDTEAFF. The chain joins TRBV19 to TRBJ1-1, with D possibly being TRBD1 (5 bases). The CDR3 is made up of 14 amino acids. Germline CDR1 LNHDA, CDR2 SQIVND (reference sequence).

This clonotype was counted between two and nine times. This chain joins TRBV20-1 and TRBJ2-3, with 9 bases matching TRBD2. Germline-derived CDR1 and CDR2 are DFQATT and SNEGSKA (reference sequence). After removal of 1 base from V and 1 base from J, the junction contained 9 bases not matched to a gene. This CDR3 comprises 17 residues. CDR3 residues: CSARVPLAGRGTDTQYF. CDR3 coding DNA: TGCAGTGCTAGAGTTCCGCTAGCGGGACGGGGCACAGATACGCAGTATTTT.

Worth noting for this clonotype: A much larger clone is a single base away; this may be a read error. The V gene is TRBV7-9, the J gene TRBJ1-2, with D hard to call. CDR1 and CDR2 from the germline V gene are SEHNR and FQNEAQ (reference sequence). V was pared by 0 bases and J by 2 bases, with 10 bases between. The CDR3 contains 15 residues. CDR3 in amino acids: CASSLAADQNYGYTF. For the CDR3, the DNA is TGTGCCAGCAGCTTAGCGGCGGACCAGAACTATGGCTACACCTTC.